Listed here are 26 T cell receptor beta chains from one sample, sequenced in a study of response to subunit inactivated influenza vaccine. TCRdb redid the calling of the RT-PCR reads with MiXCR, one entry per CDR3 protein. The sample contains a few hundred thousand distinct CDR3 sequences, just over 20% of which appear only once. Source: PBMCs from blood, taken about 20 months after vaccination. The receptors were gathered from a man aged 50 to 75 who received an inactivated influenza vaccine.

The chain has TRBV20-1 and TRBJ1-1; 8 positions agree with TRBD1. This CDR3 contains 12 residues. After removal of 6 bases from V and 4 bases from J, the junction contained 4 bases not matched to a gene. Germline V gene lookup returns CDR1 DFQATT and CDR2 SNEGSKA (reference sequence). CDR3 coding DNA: TGCAGTGCGGTAACAGGGGGCACTGAAGCTTTCTTT. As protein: CSAVTGGTEAFF.

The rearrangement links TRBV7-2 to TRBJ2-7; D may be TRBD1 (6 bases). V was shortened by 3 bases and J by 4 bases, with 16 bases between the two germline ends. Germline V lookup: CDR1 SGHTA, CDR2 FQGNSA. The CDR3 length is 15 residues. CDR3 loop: CASSFRQEGRYEQYF. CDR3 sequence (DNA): TGTGCCAGCAGCTTCAGACAGGAAGGTCGGTACGAGCAGTACTTC. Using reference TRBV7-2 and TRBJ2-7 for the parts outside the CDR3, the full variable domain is GAGVSQSPSNKVTEKGKDVELRCDPISGHTALYWYRQSLGQGLEFLIYFQGNSAPDKSGLPSDRFSAERTGGSVSTLTIQRTQQEDSAVYLCASSFRQEGRYEQYFGPGTRLTVT.

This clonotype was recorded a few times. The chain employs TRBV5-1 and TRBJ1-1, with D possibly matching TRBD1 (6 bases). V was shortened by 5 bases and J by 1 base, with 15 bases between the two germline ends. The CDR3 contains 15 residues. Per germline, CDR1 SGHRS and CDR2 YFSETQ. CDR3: CASRPPGQSNTEAFF. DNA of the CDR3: TGCGCCAGCAGGCCCCCCGGACAGTCGAACACTGAAGCTTTCTTT. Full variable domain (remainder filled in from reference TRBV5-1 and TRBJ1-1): KAGVTQTPRYLIKTRGQQVTLSCSPISGHRSVSWYQQTPGQGLQFLFEYFSETQRNKGNFPGRFSGRQFSNSRSEMNVSTLELGDSALYLCASRPPGQSNTEAFFGQGTRLTVV.

The CDR3 bases are TGTGCCAGTAGTATAGGTGGCAGGGTAACAGATACGCAGTATTTT. Translation gives CASSIGGRVTDTQYF. V gene TRBV19 combines with J gene TRBJ2-3; D possibly corresponds to TRBD1 (5 bases). The CDR3 contains 15 residues. Germline V gene sequence: CDR1 LNHDA, CDR2 SQIVND (reference sequence). Trimming cost V 1 base and J 3 bases, with 11 bases left between them.

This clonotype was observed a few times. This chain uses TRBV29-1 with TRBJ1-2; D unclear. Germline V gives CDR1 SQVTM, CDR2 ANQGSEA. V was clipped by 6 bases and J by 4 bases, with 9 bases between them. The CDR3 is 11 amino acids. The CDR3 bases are TGCAGCGTCGTCGGGAGCTATGGCTACACCTTC. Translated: CSVVGSYGYTF.

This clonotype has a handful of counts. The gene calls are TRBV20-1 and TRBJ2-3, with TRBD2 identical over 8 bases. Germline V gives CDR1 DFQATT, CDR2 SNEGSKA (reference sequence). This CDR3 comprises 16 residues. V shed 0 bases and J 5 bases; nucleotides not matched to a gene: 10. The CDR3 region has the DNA TGCAGTGCTAGAGAGCTCAATAGCGGGATTAGAGATACGCAGTATTTT. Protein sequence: CSARELNSGIRDTQYF.

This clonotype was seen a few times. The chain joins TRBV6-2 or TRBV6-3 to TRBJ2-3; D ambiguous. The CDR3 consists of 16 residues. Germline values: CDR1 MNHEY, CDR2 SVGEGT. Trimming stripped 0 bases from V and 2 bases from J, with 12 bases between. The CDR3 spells CASSYSARSLTDTQYF. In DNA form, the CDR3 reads TGTGCCAGCAGTTACTCTGCTAGATCTCTCACAGATACGCAGTATTTT.

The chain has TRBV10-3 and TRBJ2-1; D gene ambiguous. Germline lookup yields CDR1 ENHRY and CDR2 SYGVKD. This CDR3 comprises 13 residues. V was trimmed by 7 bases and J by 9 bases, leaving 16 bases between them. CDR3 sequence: CAITPTGEREQFF. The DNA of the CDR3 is TGTGCCATCACTCCAACTGGGGAACGTGAGCAGTTCTTC.

The CDR3 sequence is CASSFAQGHEKLFF. In DNA, the CDR3 is TGTGCCAGCAGTTTTGCACAGGGCCATGAAAAACTGTTTTTT. The chain has TRBV12-3 or TRBV12-4 and TRBJ1-4; D is perhaps TRBD1 (6 bases). The length of the CDR3 is 14 residues. V was pared by 3 bases and J by 6 bases, with 11 bases between.

The DNA for the CDR3 is TGTGCCAGCAGTTTCGGGACAGCCAAAAAGCAGTTCTTC. This gives the protein CASSFGTAKKQFF. This sequence joins TRBV27 and TRBJ2-1, with 7 bases identical to TRBD1. V was pared by 3 bases and J by 11 bases, with 7 bases of the junction left unmatched. CDR1 is MNHEY, CDR2 SMNVEV, per germline (reference sequence). The CDR3 is made up of 13 amino acids.

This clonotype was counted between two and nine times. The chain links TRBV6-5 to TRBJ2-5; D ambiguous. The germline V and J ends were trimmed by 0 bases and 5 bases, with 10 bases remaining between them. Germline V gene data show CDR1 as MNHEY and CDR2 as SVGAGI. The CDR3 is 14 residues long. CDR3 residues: CASSYSRVRETQYF. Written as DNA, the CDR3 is TGTGCCAGCAGTTACTCCCGCGTCCGGGAGACCCAGTACTTC.

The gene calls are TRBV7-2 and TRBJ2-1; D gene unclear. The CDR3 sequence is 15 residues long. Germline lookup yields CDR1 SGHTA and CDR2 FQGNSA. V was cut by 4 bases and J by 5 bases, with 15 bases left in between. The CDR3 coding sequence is TGTGCCAGCAGCTCCCTTAGTGGGTCTGACAATGAGCAGTTCTTC. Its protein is CASSSLSGSDNEQFF.

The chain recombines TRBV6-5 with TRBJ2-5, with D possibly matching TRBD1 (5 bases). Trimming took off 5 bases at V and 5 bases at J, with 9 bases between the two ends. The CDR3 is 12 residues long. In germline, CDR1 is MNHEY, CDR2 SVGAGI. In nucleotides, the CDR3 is TGTGCCAGCAGTGTTCAGGGCGAGACCCAGTACTTC. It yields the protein CASSVQGETQYF.

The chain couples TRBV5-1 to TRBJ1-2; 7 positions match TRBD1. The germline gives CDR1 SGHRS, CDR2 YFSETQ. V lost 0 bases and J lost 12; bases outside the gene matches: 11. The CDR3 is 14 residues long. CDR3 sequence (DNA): TGCGCCAGCAGCTTGGCCCCCGGGACAGCGCCGGACACCTTC. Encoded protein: CASSLAPGTAPDTF.

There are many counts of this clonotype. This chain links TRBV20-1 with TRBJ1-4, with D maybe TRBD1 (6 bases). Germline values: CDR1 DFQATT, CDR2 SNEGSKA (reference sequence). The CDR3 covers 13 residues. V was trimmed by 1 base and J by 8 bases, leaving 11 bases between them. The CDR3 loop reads CSARGQAGEKLFF. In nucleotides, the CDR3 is TGCAGTGCTAGAGGACAGGCCGGAGAAAAACTGTTTTTT.

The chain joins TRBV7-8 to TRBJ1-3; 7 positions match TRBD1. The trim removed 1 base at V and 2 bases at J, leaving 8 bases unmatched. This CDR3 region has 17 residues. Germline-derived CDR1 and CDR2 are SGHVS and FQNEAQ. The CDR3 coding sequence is TGTGCCAGCAGCTTAGTACCGGGACAGCTGGCTGGAAACACCATATATTTT. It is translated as CASSLVPGQLAGNTIYF.

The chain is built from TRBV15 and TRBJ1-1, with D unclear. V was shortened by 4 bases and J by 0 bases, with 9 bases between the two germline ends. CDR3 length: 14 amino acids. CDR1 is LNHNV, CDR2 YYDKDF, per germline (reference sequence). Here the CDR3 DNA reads TGTGCCACCAGCACCCCCGGGTTGAACACTGAAGCTTTCTTT. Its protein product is CATSTPGLNTEAFF.

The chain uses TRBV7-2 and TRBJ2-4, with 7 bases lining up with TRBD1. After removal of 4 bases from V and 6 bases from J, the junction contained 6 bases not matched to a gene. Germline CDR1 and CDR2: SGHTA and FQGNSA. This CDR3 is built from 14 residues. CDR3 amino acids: CASSSTGVGNIQYF. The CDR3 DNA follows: TGTGCCAGCAGCTCAACAGGGGTAGGAAACATTCAGTACTTC.

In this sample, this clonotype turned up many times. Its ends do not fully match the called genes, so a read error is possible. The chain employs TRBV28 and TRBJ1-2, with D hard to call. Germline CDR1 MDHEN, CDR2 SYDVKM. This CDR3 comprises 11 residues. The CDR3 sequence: CASSTNDGYTF. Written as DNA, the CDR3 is TGTGCCAGCAGTACTAACGATGGCTACACCTTC.

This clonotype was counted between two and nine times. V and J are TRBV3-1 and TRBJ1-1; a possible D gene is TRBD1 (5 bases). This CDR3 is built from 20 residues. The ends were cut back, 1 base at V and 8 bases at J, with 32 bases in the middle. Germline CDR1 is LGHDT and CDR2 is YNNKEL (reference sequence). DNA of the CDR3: TGTGCCAGCAGCCAAGTGGTCCGGAAGGGTGTTCTCATGGGGACCCTGGAAGCTTTCTTT. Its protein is CASSQVVRKGVLMGTLEAFF. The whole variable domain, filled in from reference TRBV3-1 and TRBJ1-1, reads DTAVSQTPKYLVTQMGNDKSIKCEQNLGHDTMYWYKQDSKKFLKIMFSYNNKELIINETVPNRFSPKSPDKAHLNLHINSLELGDSAVYFCASSQVVRKGVLMGTLEAFFGQGTRLTVV.

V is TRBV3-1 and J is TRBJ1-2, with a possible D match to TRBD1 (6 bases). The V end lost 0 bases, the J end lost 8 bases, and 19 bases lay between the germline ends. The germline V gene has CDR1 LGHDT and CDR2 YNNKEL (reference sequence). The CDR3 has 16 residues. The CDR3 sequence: CASSQDHLGAGRGYTF. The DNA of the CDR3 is TGTGCCAGCAGCCAAGATCATCTGGGGGCGGGAAGAGGCTACACCTTC.

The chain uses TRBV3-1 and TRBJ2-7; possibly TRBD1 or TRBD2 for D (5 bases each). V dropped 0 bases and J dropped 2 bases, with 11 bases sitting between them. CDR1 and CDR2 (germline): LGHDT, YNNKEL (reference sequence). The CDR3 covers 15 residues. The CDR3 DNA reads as TGTGCCAGCAGCCAAGATTTCGGGGCAGCCTACGAGCAGTACTTC. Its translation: CASSQDFGAAYEQYF.

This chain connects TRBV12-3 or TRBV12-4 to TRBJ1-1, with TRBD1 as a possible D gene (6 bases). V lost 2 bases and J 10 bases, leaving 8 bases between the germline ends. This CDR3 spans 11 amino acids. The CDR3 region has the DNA TGTGCCAGCAGTTTAAAGGGGGGAGCTTTCTTT. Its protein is CASSLKGGAFF.

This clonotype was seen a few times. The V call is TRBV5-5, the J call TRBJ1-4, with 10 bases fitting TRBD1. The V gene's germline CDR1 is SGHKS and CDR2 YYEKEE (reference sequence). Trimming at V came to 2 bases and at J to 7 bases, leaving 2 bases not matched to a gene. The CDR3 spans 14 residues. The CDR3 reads CASSLGTGVEKLFF. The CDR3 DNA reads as TGTGCCAGCAGCTTAGGGACAGGGGTTGAAAAACTGTTTTTT.

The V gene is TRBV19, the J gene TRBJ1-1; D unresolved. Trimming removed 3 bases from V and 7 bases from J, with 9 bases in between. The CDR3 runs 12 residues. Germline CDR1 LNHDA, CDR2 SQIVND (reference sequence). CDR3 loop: CASSIGRVEAFF. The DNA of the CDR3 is TGTGCCAGTAGTATTGGACGGGTTGAAGCTTTCTTT.

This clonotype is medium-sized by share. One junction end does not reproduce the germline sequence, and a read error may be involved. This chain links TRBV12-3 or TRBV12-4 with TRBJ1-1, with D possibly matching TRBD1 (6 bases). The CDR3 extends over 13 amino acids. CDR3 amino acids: CASSLGGNTEAFF. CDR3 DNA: TGTGCCAGCAGCTTAGGGGGGAACACTGAAGCTTTCTTT.